The clone carrying this TCR beta chain was observed many times. Its antigen is not identified. Germline and junction disagree at one end, which may indicate a read error. The time point: newly diagnosed GD, antithyroid drugs for less than 3 months. Isolated PBMC RNA provided the starting material for the TCR library. CDR3 regions were amplified by Arm-PCR using iRepertoire HTBI primers to build TCR beta libraries. TCRdb called the multiplex PCR reads again in MiXCR, with one record for every CDR3 protein. Of about 220,000 distinct CDR3 sequences listed, about 16% are singletons. The entry originates in a study of regulatory T cells in long-lasting Graves disease. The CDR3 contains 13 residues. Germline V gives CDR1 SGHRS, CDR2 YFSETQ. Broader study findings: The study found lower TCR diversity in persistent Graves' patients than in newly diagnosed ones.

V usage is TRBV5-1 and J usage is TRBJ2-7, with D unclear. This clonotype was sampled from a female donor with Graves disease. The input for sequencing was peripheral blood mononuclear cells (PBMCs), taken at new diagnosis, from a patient treated with antithyroid drugs. The DNA for the CDR3 is TGTGCCAGCAGTTTATCAGGCAACTACGAGCAGTACTTC. Translation: CASSLSGNYEQYF. Looking up the rest from reference TRBV5-1 and TRBJ2-7 gives the full variable domain: KAGVTQTPRYLIKTRGQQVTLSCSPISGHRSVSWYQQTPGQGLQFLFEYFSETQRNKGNFPGRFSGRQFSNSRSEMNVSTLELGDSALYLCASSLSGNYEQYFGPGTRLTVT.